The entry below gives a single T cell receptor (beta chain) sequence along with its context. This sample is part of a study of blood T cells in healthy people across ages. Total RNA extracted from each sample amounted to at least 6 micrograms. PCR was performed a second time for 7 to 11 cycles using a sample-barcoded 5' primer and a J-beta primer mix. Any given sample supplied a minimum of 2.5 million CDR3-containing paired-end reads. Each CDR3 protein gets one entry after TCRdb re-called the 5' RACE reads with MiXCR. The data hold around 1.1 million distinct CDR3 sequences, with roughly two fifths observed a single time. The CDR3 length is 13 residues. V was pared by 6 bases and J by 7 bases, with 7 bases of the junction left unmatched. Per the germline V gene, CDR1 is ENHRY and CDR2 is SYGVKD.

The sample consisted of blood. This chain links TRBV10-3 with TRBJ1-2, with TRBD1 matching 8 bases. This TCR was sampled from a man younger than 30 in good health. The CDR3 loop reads CAISPRTGCGYTF. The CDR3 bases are TGTGCCATCAGCCCCAGGACAGGGTGTGGCTACACCTTC.